This T cell receptor beta chain derives from a study of blood T cell repertoires in COVID-19. The overall study: Nucleic acid was either cDNA or gDNA, and it came from T cells, B-cell-depleted T cells, or PBMCs.

Germline V gives CDR1 SGHRS, CDR2 YFSETQ. The CDR3 has 16 residues. Trimming removed 4 bases from V and 4 bases from J; junction bases left unmatched: 7. Using immunoSEQ multiplex PCR, the repertoire was profiled, and TCRdb retains in-frame clones only, with some absent. The data hold 150,000 to 200,000 clones, with 80% to 90% observed a single time. Enrolled during active infection, Seattle patients were then followed longitudinally. The sample was peripheral blood. This chain joins TRBV5-1 and TRBJ2-2, with 10 bases identical to TRBD2. The TCR originated in a woman aged 45-65 years with COVID-19, enrolled during active disease. The CDR3 sequence: CASSRGGLAATGELFF. CDR3 DNA: TGCGCCAGCAGCCGGGGCGGACTAGCGGCCACCGGGGAGCTGTTTTTT.